The 7 T cell receptor beta chains listed next were all sequenced from one sample in a study of identical twins. TCRdb used MiXCR to reprocess the 5' RACE reads, holding one entry per CDR3 protein. The data contain a few hundred thousand distinct CDR3 sequences, roughly 10% of them singletons. The sample was naive T cells sorted from blood. All receptors come from a woman aged 45 to 65 in good health.

This rearrangement joins TRBV5-5 to TRBJ2-7; 9 bases are a match to TRBD1. CDR3 size: 15 residues. The V gene end was trimmed by 4 bases and the J gene end by 7 bases; junction bases not matched to a gene: 12. Germline V gene sequence: CDR1 SGHKS, CDR2 YYEKEE (reference sequence). CDR3 nucleotide sequence: TGTGCCAGCAGCAGTAAACAGGGGGCTTCGAGGGAGCAGTACGTC. This translates into CASSSKQGASREQYV.

The sample holds many counts of this clonotype. V and J are TRBV29-1 and TRBJ2-3; TRBD2 might be the D (5 bases). The CDR3 is made up of 14 amino acids. Per germline, CDR1 SQVTM and CDR2 ANQGSEA. The ends were cut back, 7 bases at V and 4 bases at J, with 18 bases in the middle. The CDR3 protein is CSAREGSYSDTQYF. CDR3 in DNA: TGCAGCGCTAGAGAGGGATCATATTCAGATACGCAGTATTTT.

The J gene is TRBJ1-1, the V gene TRBV7-2; the D is unclear. Looked up from germline, CDR1 is SGHTA and CDR2 is FQGNSA. Trimming cost V 5 bases and J 2 bases, with 15 bases left between them. The CDR3 consists of 15 residues. CDR3 coding DNA: TGTGCCAGCAGCCCAACTCCCGCTACCAACACTGAAGCTTTCTTT. Protein product: CASSPTPATNTEAFF.

There are a few counts of this clonotype. J is TRBJ2-7 and V is TRBV20-1; D is unclear. Germline CDR1 is DFQATT and CDR2 is SNEGSKA (reference sequence). This CDR3 is 13 amino acids long. Trimming removed 1 base from V and 6 bases from J, with 13 bases in between. Here the CDR3 DNA reads TGCAGTGCTAGAGGTACCTTATCAGGCGAGCAGTACTTC. As protein: CSARGTLSGEQYF.

This chain links TRBV5-1 with TRBJ2-2; possibly TRBD2 for D (5 bases). Germline V gene data show CDR1 as SGHRS and CDR2 as YFSETQ. The CDR3 loop spans 11 amino acids. Trimming removed 5 bases from V and 6 bases from J, with 5 bases in between. DNA for the CDR3: TGCGCCAGCAGGGACTCCGGGGAGCTGTTTTTT. It specifies CASRDSGELFF.

A few counts support this clonotype. CDR3 nucleotides: TGCGCCAGCAGCCAAGGAGACGGGGGAGAGACCCAGTACTTC. This codes for CASSQGDGGETQYF. The V call is TRBV4-1, the J call TRBJ2-5, with D possibly matching TRBD2 (6 bases). Germline V gives CDR1 MGHRA, CDR2 YSYEKL. V was trimmed by 1 base and J by 4 bases, leaving 10 bases between them. CDR3 size: 14 residues.

This clonotype was seen a handful of times. V usage is TRBV30 and J usage is TRBJ2-1; D unresolved. Germline V gene lookup returns CDR1 GTSNPN and CDR2 SVGIG (reference sequence). The CDR3 contains 11 residues. The V gene lost 5 bases and the J gene lost 4 bases, with 6 bases spanning the gap. The CDR3 loop is CAWFVYNEQFF. The CDR3 coding sequence is TGTGCCTGGTTCGTGTACAATGAGCAGTTCTTC.